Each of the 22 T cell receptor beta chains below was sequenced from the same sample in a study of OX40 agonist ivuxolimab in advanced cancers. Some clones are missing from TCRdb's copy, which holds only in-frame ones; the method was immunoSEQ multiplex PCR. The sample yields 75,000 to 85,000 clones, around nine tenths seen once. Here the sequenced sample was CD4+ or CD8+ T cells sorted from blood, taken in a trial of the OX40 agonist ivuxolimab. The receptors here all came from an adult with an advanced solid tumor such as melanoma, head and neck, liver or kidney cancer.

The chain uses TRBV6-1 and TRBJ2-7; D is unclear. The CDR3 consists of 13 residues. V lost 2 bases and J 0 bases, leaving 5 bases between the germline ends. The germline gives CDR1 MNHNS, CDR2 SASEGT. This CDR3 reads CASSEYISYEQYF. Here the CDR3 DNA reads TGTGCCAGCAGTGAATATATCTCCTACGAGCAGTACTTC.

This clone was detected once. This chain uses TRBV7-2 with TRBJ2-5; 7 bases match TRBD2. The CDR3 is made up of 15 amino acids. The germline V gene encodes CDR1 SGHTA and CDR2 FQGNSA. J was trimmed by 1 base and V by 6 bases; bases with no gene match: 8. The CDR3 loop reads CASRSLGTIQETQYF. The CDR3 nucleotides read TGTGCCAGCAGATCACTTGGGACTATCCAAGAGACCCAGTACTTC.

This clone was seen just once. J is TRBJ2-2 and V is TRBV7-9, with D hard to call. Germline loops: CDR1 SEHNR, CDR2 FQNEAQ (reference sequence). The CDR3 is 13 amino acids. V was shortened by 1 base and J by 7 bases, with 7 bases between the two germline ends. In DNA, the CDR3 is TGTGCCAGCAGCTTAGAAGTCGTCGGGGAGCTGTTTTTT. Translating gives CASSLEVVGELFF. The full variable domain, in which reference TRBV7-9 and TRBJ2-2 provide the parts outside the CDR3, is DTGVSQNPRHKITKRGQNVTFRCDPISEHNRLYWYRQTLGQGPEFLTYFQNEAQLEKSRLLSDRFSAERPKGSFSTLEIQRTEQGDSAMYLCASSLEVVGELFFGEGSRLTVL.

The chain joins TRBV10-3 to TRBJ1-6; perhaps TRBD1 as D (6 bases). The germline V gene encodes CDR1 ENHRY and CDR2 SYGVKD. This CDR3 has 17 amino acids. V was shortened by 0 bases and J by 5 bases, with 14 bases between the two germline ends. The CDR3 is CAISESGPGANNSPLHF. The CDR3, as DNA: TGTGCCATCAGTGAGTCGGGCCCGGGGGCCAATAATTCACCCCTCCACTTT.

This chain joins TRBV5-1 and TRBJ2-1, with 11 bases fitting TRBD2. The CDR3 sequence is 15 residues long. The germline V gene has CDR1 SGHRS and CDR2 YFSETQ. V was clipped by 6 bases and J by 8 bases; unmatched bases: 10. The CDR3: CASTKLIAGGHEQFF. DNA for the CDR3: TGCGCCAGCACAAAATTAATAGCGGGAGGGCATGAGCAGTTCTTC. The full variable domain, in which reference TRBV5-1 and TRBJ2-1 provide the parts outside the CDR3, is KAGVTQTPRYLIKTRGQQVTLSCSPISGHRSVSWYQQTPGQGLQFLFEYFSETQRNKGNFPGRFSGRQFSNSRSEMNVSTLELGDSALYLCASTKLIAGGHEQFFGPGTRLTVL.

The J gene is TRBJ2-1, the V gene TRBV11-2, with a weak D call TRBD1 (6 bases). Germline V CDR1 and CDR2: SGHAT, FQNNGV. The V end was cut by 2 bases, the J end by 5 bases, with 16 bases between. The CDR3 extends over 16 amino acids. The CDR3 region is CASSLLIKAGDNEQFF. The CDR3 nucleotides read TGTGCCAGCAGCTTACTTATCAAAGCAGGGGACAATGAGCAGTTCTTC. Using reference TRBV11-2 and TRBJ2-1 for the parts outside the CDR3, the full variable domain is EAGVAQSPRYKIIEKRQSVAFWCNPISGHATLYWYQQILGQGPKLLIQFQNNGVVDDSQLPKDRFSAERLKGVDSTLKIQPAKLEDSAVYLCASSLLIKAGDNEQFFGPGTRLTVL.

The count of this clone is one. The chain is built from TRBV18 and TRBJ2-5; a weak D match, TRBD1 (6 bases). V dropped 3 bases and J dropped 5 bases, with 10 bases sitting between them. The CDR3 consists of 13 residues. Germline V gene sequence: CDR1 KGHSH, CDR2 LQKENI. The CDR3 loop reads CASSPTGLETQYF. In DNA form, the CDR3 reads TGTGCCAGCTCACCCACAGGGTTGGAGACCCAGTACTTC.

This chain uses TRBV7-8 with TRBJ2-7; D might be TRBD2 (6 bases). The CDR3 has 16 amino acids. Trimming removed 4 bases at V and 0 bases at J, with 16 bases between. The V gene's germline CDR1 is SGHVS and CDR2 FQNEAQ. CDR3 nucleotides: TGTGCCAGCAGCTCCCGGGAGCTAAAAGGCTCCTACGAGCAGTACTTC. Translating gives CASSSRELKGSYEQYF.

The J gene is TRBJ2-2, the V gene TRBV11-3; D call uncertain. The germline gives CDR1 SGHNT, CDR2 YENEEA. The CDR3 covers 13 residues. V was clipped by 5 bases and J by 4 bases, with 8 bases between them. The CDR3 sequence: CASSVTGTGELFF. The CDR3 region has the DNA TGTGCCAGCAGCGTGACTGGCACCGGGGAGCTGTTTTTT.

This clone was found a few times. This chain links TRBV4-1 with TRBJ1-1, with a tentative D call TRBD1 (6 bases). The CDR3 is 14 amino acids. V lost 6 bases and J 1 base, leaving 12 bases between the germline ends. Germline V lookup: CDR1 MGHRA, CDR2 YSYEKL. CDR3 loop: CASRGTLKNTEAFF. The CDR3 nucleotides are TGCGCCAGCAGGGGGACACTTAAGAACACTGAAGCTTTCTTT.

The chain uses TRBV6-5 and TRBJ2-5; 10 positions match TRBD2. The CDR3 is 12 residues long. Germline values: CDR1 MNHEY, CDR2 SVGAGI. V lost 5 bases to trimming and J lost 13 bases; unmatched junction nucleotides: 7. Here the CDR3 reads CASSEVLAGRYF. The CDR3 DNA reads TGTGCCAGCAGTGAAGTACTAGCGGGGCGGTACTTC.

This CDR3 reads CASRINRGMNEQFF. CDR3 nucleotides: TGTGCCAGTCGGATAAACAGGGGAATGAATGAGCAGTTCTTC. The V gene is TRBV2, the J gene TRBJ2-1, with 7 positions matching TRBD1. CDR1 is SNHLY and CDR2 is FYNNEI in the germline V gene. Trimming took 9 bases from V and 7 from J; bases not matched to a gene: 12. This CDR3 comprises 14 residues.

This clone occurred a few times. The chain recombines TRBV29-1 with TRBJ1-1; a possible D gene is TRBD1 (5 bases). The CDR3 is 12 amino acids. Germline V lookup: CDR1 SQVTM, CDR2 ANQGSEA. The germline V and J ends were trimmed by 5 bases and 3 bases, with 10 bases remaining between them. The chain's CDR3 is CSVQGLDTEAFF. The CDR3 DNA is TGCAGCGTTCAGGGTTTAGACACTGAAGCTTTCTTT.

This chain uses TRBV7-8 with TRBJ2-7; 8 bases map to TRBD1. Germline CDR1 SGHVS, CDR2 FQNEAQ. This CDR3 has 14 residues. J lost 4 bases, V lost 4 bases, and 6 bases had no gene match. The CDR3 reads CASSYGQGVYEQYF. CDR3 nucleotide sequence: TGTGCCAGCAGCTACGGACAGGGTGTATACGAGCAGTACTTC.

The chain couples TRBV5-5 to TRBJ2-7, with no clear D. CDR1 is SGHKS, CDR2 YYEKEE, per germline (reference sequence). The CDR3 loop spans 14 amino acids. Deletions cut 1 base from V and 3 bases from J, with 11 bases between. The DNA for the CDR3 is TGTGCCAGCAGCTTGTCTCTAGGTTACTACGAGCAGTACTTC. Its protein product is CASSLSLGYYEQYF.

The CDR3 sequence is CASSFYTGSNEQFF. CDR3 bases: TGTGCCAGCAGTTTTTATACCGGGTCCAATGAGCAGTTCTTC. The genes are TRBV28 and TRBJ2-1; D unclear. The V gene's germline CDR1 is MDHEN and CDR2 SYDVKM. This CDR3 is 14 amino acids long. Trimming shortened V by 3 bases and J by 6 bases, and 12 bases separated the two germline ends.

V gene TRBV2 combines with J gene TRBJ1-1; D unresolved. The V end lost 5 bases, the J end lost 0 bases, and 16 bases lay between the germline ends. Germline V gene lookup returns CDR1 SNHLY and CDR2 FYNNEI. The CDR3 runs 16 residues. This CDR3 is CASSPHGRSLNTEAFF. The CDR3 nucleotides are TGTGCCAGCAGTCCCCATGGCAGGAGCTTGAACACTGAAGCTTTCTTT.

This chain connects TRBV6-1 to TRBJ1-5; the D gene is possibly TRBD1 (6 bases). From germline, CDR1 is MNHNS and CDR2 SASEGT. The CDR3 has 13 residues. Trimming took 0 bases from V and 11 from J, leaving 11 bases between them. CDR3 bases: TGTGCCAGCAGTGAAGCGCCTGGACAGACCCAGCATTTT. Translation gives CASSEAPGQTQHF.

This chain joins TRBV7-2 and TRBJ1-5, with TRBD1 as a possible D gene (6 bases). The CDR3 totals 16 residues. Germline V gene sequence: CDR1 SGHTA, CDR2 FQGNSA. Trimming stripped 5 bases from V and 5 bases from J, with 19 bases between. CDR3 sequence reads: CASSRSSTGRDQPQHF. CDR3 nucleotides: TGTGCCAGCAGCCGCTCGTCGACAGGCCGGGATCAGCCCCAGCATTTT.

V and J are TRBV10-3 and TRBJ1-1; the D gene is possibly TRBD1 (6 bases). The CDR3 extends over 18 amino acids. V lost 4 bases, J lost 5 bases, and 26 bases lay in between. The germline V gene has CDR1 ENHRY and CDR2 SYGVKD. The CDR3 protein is CAISAGAGRGQRGTEAFF. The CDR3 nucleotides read TGTGCCATCAGTGCGGGAGCAGGGCGAGGACAGAGGGGAACTGAAGCTTTCTTT.

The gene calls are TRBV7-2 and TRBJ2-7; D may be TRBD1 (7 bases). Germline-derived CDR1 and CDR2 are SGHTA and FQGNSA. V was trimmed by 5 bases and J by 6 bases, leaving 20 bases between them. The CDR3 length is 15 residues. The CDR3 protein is CASSQQGGGKGEQYF. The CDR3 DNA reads TGTGCCAGCAGCCAGCAAGGAGGGGGCAAGGGCGAGCAGTACTTC.

This CDR3 reads CASSLPGSPTDTQYF. CDR3 bases: TGTGCCAGCAGCTTACCAGGGTCACCGACAGATACGCAGTATTTT. The V call is TRBV7-3, the J call TRBJ2-3; possible D gene TRBD1, 5 bases. The CDR3 is 15 amino acids. The germline gives CDR1 SGHTA, CDR2 FQGTGA. Trimming stripped 2 bases from V and 3 bases from J, with 12 bases between.